The count of the clone carrying this T cell receptor (beta chain) is one. Its specificity is not known. Repertoires were generated with immunoSEQ multiplex PCR, while TCRdb's copy carries only in-frame clones and drops some. Among some 21,000 clones listed, more than 60% were seen once. This sample stems from a study of OX40 agonist ivuxolimab in advanced cancers. Study-wide findings and caveats: Also present in some nonresponders was a low level of normalized T-cell clonal expansion.

Sample: CD4+ or CD8+ T cells sorted from blood, taken in a trial of the OX40 agonist ivuxolimab. The source is an adult with an advanced solid tumor such as melanoma, head and neck, liver or kidney cancer.

CDR3 in amino acids: CASSYDRDNQPQHF. In nucleotides, the CDR3 is TGTGCCAGCAGCTACGACAGGGACAATCAGCCCCAGCATTTT. The gene calls are TRBV7-9 and TRBJ1-5, with 7 bases lining up with TRBD1. CDR3 length: 14 residues. The J segment lost 3 bases and the V segment lost 4 bases, leaving 3 bases of the junction unmatched. The germline V gene has CDR1 SEHNR and CDR2 FQNEAQ (reference sequence).